This TCR beta chain is from a study of T cells in Graves' hyperthyroidism and ophthalmopathy. General study results and limits: Onset of ophthalmopathy came a median roughly 6.5 months after the model predicted it.

CDR1 and CDR2 (germline): MDHEN, SYDVKM. The CDR3 has 14 amino acids. V shed 6 bases, J shed 7 bases, and the junction held 7 bases outside the gene matches. This clonotype showed up many times. Its antigen remains unknown. The source material, RNA transcripts, was used to amplify TCR beta CDR3 regions. First-round RT-PCR with HTBI primers amplified the TCR CDR3 region. TCRdb ran MiXCR on the multiplex PCR reads and lists one entry per CDR3 protein. This table has about 610,000 distinct CDR3 sequences, about a sixth appearing once. The sequence came from a woman aged 40 to 50 with Graves' ophthalmopathy. This chain joins TRBV28 and TRBJ1-5, with TRBD1 matching over 9 bases. Sequences were obtained from blood. The DNA for the CDR3 is TGTGCCAGCAGAGTACAGGGGGCAGGGCAGCCCCAGCATTTT. This sequence encodes CASRVQGAGQPQHF.